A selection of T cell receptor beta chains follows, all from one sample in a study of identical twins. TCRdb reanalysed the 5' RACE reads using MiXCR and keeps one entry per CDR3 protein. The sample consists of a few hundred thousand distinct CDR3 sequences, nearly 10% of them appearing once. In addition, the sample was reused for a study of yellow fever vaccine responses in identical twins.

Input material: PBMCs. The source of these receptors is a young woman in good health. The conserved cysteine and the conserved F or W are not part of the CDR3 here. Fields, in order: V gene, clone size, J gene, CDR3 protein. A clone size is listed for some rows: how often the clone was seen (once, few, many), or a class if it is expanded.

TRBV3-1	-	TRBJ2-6	ASSQVRVGPVLT
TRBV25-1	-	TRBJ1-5	ASTGGSNQPQH
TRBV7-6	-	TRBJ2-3	ASSRPAGTSTDTQY
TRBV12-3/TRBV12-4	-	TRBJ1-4	ASSRGGEKLF
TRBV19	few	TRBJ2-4	ASSTREQGSIQY
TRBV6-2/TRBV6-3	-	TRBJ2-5	ASSYSPEGQETQY
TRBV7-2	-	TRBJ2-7	ASSHQAGVHDEQY
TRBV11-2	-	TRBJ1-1	ASSLDDRGRNTEAF
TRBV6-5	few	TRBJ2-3	ASSYGSSTGDTQY
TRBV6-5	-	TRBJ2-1	ASSYALGGLRNEQF